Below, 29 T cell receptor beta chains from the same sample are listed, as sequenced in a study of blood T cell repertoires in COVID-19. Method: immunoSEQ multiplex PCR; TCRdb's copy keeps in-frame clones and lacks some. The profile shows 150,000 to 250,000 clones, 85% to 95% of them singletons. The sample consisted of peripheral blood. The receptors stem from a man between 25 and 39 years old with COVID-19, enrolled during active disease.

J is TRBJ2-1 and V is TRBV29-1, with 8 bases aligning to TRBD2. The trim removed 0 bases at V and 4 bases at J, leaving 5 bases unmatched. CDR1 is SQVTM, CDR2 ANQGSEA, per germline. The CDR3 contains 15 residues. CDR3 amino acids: CSVEDFSGAYNEQFF. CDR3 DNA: TGCAGCGTTGAAGATTTTAGCGGGGCATACAATGAGCAGTTCTTC.

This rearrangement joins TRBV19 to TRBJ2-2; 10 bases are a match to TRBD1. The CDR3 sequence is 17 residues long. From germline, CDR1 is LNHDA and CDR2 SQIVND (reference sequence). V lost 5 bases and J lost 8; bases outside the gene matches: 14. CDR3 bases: TGTGCCAGTAGTCCTATCCGGGACAGGGGTGTATATGGGGAGCTGTTTTTT. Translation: CASSPIRDRGVYGELFF.

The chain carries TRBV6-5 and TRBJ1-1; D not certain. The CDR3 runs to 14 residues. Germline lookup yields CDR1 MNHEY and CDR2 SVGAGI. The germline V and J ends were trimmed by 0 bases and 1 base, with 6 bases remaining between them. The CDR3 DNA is TGTGCCAGCAGTTACTCGGCGGAGAACACTGAAGCTTTCTTT. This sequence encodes CASSYSAENTEAFF.

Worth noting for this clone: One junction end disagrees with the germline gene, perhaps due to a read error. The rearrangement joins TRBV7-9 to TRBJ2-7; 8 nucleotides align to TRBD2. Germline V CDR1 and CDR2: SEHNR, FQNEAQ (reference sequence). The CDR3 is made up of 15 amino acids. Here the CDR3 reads CASTSQRGISHEQYF. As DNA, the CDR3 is TGTGCCAGCACCTCTCAGCGGGGGATCTCCCACGAGCAGTACTTC.

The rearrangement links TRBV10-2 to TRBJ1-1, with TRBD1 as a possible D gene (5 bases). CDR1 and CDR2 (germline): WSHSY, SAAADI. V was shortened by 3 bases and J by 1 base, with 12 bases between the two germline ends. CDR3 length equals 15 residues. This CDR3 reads CASSEMGPSNTEAFF. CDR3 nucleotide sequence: TGCGCCAGCAGTGAAATGGGGCCATCGAACACTGAAGCTTTCTTT.

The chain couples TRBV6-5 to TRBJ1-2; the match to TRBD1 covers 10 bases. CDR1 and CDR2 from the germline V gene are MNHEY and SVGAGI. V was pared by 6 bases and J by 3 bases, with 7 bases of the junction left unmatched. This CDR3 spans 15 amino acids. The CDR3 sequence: CASRTRGTGDYGYTF. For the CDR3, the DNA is TGTGCCAGCAGAACACGCGGGACAGGGGACTATGGCTACACCTTC.

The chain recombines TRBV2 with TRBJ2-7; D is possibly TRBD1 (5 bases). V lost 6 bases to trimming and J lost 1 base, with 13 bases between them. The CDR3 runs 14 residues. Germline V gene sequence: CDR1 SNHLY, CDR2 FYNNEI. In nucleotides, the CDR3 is TGTGCCAGCAGGGGTGACAGCGCTTCCTACGAGCAGTACTTC. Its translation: CASRGDSASYEQYF.

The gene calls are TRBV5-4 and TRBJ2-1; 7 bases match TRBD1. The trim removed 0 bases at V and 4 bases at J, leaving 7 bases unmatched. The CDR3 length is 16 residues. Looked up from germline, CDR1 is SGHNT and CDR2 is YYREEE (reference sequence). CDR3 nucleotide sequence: TGTGCCAGCAGCTTGGTGTCGGGACAGAATTACAATGAGCAGTTCTTC. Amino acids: CASSLVSGQNYNEQFF.

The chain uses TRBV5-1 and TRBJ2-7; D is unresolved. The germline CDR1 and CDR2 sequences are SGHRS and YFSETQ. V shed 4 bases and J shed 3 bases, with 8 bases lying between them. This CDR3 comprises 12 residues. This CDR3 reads CASSAGNYEQYF. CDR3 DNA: TGCGCCAGCAGCGCAGGCAACTACGAGCAGTACTTC.

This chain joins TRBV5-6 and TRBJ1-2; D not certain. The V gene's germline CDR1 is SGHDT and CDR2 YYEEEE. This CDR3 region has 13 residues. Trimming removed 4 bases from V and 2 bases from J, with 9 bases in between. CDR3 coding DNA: TGTGCCAGCAGCGGGCCAGCCAACTATGGCTACACCTTC. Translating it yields CASSGPANYGYTF.

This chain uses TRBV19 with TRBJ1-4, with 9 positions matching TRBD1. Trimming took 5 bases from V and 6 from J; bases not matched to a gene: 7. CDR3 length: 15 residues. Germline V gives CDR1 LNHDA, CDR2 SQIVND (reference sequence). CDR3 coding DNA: TGTGCCAGTAGTGACCCGGGACAGGGTGATGAAAAACTGTTTTTT. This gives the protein CASSDPGQGDEKLFF.

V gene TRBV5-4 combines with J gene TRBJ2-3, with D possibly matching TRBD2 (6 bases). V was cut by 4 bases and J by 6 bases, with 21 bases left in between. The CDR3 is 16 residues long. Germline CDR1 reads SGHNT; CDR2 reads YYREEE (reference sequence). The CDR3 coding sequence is TGTGCCAGCAGCCTACACCCGGGAACTAGCTACGATACGCAGTATTTT. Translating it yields CASSLHPGTSYDTQYF.

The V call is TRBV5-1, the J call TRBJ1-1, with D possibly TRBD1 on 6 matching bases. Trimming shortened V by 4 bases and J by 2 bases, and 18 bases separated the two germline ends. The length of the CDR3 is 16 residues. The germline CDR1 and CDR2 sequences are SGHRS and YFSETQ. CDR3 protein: CASSPYSGTRNTEAFF. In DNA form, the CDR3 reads TGCGCCAGCAGCCCCTACTCCGGGACAAGAAACACTGAAGCTTTCTTT.

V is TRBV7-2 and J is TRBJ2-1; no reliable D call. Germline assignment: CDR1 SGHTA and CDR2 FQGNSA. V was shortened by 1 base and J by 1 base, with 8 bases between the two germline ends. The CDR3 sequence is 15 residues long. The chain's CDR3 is CASSLGYPSYNEQFF. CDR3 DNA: TGTGCCAGCAGCTTAGGCTACCCGTCCTACAATGAGCAGTTCTTC.

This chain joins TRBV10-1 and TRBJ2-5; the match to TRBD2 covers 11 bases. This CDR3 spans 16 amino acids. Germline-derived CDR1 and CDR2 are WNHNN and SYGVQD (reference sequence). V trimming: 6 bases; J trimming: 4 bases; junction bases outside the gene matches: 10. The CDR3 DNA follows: TGCGCCAGCAGGCGCCTAGCGGGGGGACGCCGAGAGACCCAGTACTTC. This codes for CASRRLAGGRRETQYF.

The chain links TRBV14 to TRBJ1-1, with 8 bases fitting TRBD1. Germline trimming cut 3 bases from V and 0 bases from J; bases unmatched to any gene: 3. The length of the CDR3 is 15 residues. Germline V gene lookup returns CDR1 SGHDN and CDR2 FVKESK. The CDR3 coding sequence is TGTGCCAGCAGCCATCGACAGGGGATGAACACTGAAGCTTTCTTT. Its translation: CASSHRQGMNTEAFF.

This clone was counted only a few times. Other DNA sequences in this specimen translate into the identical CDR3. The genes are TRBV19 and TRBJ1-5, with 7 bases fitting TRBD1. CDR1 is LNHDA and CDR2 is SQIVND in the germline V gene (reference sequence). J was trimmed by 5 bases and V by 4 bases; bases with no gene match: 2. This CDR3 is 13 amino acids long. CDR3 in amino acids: CASSRQGDQPQHF. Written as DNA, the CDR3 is TGTGCCAGTAGTAGACAGGGAGATCAGCCCCAGCATTTT.

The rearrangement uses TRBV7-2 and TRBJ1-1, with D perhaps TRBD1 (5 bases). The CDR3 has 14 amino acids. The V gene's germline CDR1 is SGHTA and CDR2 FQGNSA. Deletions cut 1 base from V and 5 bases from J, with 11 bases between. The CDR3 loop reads CASSLDGGWTEAFF. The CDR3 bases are TGTGCCAGCAGCTTAGATGGGGGGTGGACTGAAGCTTTCTTT.

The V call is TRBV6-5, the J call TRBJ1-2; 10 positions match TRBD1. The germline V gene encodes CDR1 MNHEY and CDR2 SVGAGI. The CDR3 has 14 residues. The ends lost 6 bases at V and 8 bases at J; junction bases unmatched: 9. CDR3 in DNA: TGTGCCAGCAGGCCGGGACAGGGGAGTTCGGGCTACACCTTC. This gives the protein CASRPGQGSSGYTF.

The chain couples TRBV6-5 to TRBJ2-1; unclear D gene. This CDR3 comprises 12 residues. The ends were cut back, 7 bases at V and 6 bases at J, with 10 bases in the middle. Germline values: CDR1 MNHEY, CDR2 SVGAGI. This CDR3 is CASILVGNEQFF. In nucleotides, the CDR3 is TGTGCCAGCATTCTAGTTGGCAATGAGCAGTTCTTC.

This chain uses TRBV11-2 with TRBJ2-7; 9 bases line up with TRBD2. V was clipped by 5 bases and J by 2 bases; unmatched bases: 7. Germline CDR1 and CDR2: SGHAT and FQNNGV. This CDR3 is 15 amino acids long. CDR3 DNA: TGTGCCAGCAGCCCTTTGGGCGGGGGGGCCTACGAGCAGTACTTC. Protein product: CASSPLGGGAYEQYF.

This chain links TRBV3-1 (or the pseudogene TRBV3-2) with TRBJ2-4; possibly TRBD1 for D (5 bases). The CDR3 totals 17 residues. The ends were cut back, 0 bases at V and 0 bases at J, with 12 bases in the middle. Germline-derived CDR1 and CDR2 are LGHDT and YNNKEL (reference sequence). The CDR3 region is CASSQESRAIAKNIQYF. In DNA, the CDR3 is TGTGCCAGCAGCCAAGAGTCCAGGGCCATAGCCAAAAACATTCAGTACTTC.

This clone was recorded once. The CDR3 DNA reads TGTGCCAGTAGTCCGTTCTACTCCTCTGGAAACACCATATATTTT. It specifies CASSPFYSSGNTIYF. The V gene is TRBV19, the J gene TRBJ1-3, with D hard to call. The germline CDR1 and CDR2 sequences are LNHDA and SQIVND (reference sequence). V was cut by 5 bases and J by 0 bases, with 11 bases left in between. The CDR3 loop spans 15 amino acids.

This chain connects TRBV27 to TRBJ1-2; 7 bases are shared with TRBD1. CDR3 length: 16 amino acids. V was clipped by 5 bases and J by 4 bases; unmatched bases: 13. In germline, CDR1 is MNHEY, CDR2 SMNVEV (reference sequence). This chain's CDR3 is CASSTVGTALGYGYTF. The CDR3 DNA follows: TGTGCCAGCAGTACCGTAGGGACAGCCCTAGGCTATGGCTACACCTTC.

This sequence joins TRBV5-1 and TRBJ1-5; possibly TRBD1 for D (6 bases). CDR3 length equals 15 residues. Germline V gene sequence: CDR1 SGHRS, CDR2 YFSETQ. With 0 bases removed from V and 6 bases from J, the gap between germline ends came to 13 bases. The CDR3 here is CASSLVGGGGQPQHF. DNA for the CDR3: TGCGCCAGCAGCTTGGTCGGGGGGGGCGGTCAGCCCCAGCATTTT.

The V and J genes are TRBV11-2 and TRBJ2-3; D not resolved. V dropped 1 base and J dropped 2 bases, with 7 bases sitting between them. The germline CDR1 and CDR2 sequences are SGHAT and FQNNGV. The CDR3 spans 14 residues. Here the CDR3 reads CASSLAQYTDTQYF. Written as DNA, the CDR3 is TGTGCCAGCAGCTTAGCTCAGTACACAGATACGCAGTATTTT.

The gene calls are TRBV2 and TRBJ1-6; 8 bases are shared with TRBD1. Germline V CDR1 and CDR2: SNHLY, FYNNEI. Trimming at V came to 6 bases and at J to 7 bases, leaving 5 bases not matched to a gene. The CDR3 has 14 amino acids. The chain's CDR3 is CASRMTGENSPLHF. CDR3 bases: TGTGCCAGCAGGATGACAGGGGAAAATTCACCCCTCCACTTT.

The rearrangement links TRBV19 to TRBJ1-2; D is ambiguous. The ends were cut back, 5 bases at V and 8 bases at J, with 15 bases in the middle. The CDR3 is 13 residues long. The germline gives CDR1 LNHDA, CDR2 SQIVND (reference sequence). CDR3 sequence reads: CASSPRVGGGYTF. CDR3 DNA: TGTGCCAGTAGTCCCCGGGTGGGAGGGGGCTACACCTTC.

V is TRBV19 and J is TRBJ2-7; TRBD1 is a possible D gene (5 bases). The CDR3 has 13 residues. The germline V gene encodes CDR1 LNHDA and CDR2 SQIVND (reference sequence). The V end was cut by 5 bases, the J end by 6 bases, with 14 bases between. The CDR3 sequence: CASSGMGLGEQYF. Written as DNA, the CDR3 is TGTGCCAGTAGTGGTATGGGGCTCGGCGAGCAGTACTTC.